This passage covers 14 T cell receptor beta chains from one sample sequenced in a study of regulatory T cells in long-lasting Graves disease. Building of the TCR beta libraries involved iRepertoire HTBI primers and Arm-PCR of CDR3 regions. TCRdb redid the calling of the multiplex PCR reads with MiXCR, one entry per CDR3 protein. The sample contains about half a million distinct CDR3 sequences, approximately 12% of which appear only once. The time point is: newly diagnosed GD, antithyroid drugs for less than 3 months. Extracted RNA from PBMCs served as the source of the TCR library. These data were also reused for a study on T cells in Graves' hyperthyroidism and ophthalmopathy.

Sequenced material: peripheral blood mononuclear cells (PBMCs), taken at new diagnosis, from a patient treated with antithyroid drugs. These receptors all stem from a woman in her twenties or thirties with Graves disease.

Remarks on this clonotype: This may come from a read error, since a much larger clone is one base off. The chain employs TRBV12-3 or TRBV12-4 and TRBJ1-6, with 11 bases that match TRBD1. The CDR3 runs 13 residues. The ends lost 6 bases at V and 9 bases at J; junction bases unmatched: 1. CDR3 nucleotides: TGTGCCAGCAGAGGGACAGGGGGTTCACCCCTCCACTTT. Translation: CASRGTGGSPLHF.

Many counts were recorded for this clonotype. The rearrangement uses TRBV3-1 and TRBJ1-6; 9 bases map to TRBD1. J gave up 9 bases and V 1 base, and 7 bases lay outside the gene matches. Germline CDR1 reads LGHDT; CDR2 reads YNNKEL (reference sequence). This CDR3 region has 16 residues. The CDR3: CASSQADRGRGSPLHF. CDR3 coding DNA: TGTGCCAGCAGCCAAGCGGACAGGGGACGAGGTTCACCCCTCCACTTT. The full variable domain, with the rest looked up from reference TRBV3-1 and TRBJ1-6, is DTAVSQTPKYLVTQMGNDKSIKCEQNLGHDTMYWYKQDSKKFLKIMFSYNNKELIINETVPNRFSPKSPDKAHLNLHINSLELGDSAVYFCASSQADRGRGSPLHFGNGTRLTVT.

This clonotype was detected a few times. J is TRBJ2-3 and V is TRBV7-8, with no clear D. Germline V gives CDR1 SGHVS, CDR2 FQNEAQ. CDR3 length: 14 amino acids. Trimming removed 5 bases at V and 3 bases at J, with 12 bases between. The CDR3 loop is CASSPRKGTDTQYF. The DNA of the CDR3 is TGTGCCAGCAGCCCCCGGAAGGGAACAGATACGCAGTATTTT.

Worth noting for this clonotype: A much larger clone is a single base away; this may be a read error. This rearrangement joins TRBV11-3 to TRBJ2-7; D not resolved. Germline-derived CDR1 and CDR2 are SGHNT and YENEEA. This CDR3 is 13 amino acids long. Here the CDR3 reads CVSSLDLVSEQYF. Written as DNA, the CDR3 is TGTGTCAGCAGCTTAGATCTCGTATCCGAGCAGTACTTC.

This clonotype was counted at least ten times. The genes are TRBV7-2 and TRBJ2-5; TRBD1 aligns across 7 bases. V lost 1 base, J lost 9 bases, and 11 bases stayed unmatched. The germline V gene has CDR1 SGHTA and CDR2 FQGNSA. CDR3 length equals 15 residues. CDR3 region: CASSLVVGTETAQYF. The CDR3 DNA reads as TGTGCCAGCAGCTTAGTTGTCGGGACAGAGACGGCCCAGTACTTC.

This clonotype was recorded many times. The chain couples TRBV12-3 or TRBV12-4 to TRBJ1-2; no reliable D call. The germline V and J ends were trimmed by 3 bases and 5 bases, with 13 bases remaining between them. This CDR3 spans 14 amino acids. CDR3 nucleotides: TGTGCCAGCAGTTTGGCCTACTACCCTTATGGCTACACCTTC. Its protein product is CASSLAYYPYGYTF.

With regard to this clonotype: It may be a read error: a sequence one base away is much more abundant. This rearrangement joins TRBV28 to TRBJ2-5; tentative D call: TRBD1 (6 bases). The CDR3 sequence is 18 residues long. Germline loops: CDR1 MDHEN, CDR2 SYDVKM. The CDR3: CASSYTPYRANNGETQCF. The CDR3, as DNA: TGTGCCAGCAGTTACACTCCCTACAGGGCTAATAATGGGGAGACCCAGTGCTTC. The full variable domain, completed using reference TRBV28 and TRBJ2-5, is DVKVTQSSRYLVKRTGEKVFLECVQDMDHENMFWYRQDPGLGLRLIYFSYDVKMKEKGDIPEGYSVSREKKERFSLILESASTNQTSMYLCASSYTPYRANNGETQCFGPGTRLLVL.

This clonotype was counted a few times. This chain joins TRBV3-1 and TRBJ2-2; 7 nucleotides line up with TRBD1. This CDR3 has 21 amino acids. Looked up from germline, CDR1 is LGHDT and CDR2 is YNNKEL (reference sequence). J was trimmed by 5 bases and V by 0 bases; bases with no gene match: 21. The CDR3 nucleotides are TGTGCCAGCAGCCAAGACGGTGGTAGGGGGCAGGCCAGCGGACCGACCGGGGAGCTGTTTTTT. Translated: CASSQDGGRGQASGPTGELFF.

This clonotype occurred many times. This chain links TRBV6-1 with TRBJ1-5; 9 bases are a match to TRBD1. The CDR3 is 15 amino acids. The germline V gene has CDR1 MNHNS and CDR2 SASEGT. J lost 7 bases, V lost 4 bases, and 8 bases had no gene match. The CDR3 region is CASSANTGTGQPQHF. The CDR3 bases are TGTGCCAGCAGTGCGAATACCGGGACAGGGCAGCCCCAGCATTTT.

The V call is TRBV5-1, the J call TRBJ2-2; D is unresolved. V was pared by 7 bases and J by 4 bases, with 11 bases between. The CDR3 covers 13 residues. The germline V gene has CDR1 SGHRS and CDR2 YFSETQ. CDR3 DNA: TGCGCCAGCCGGCTAACCCCCACCGGGGAGCTGTTTTTT. Translating gives CASRLTPTGELFF.

In its sample, this clonotype was seen many times. The chain joins TRBV5-1 to TRBJ1-2; TRBD1 might be the D (5 bases). The CDR3 runs 15 residues. The germline CDR1 and CDR2 sequences are SGHRS and YFSETQ. V lost 3 bases and J 0 bases, leaving 12 bases between the germline ends. Here the CDR3 DNA reads TGCGCCAGCAGCTCCACTGGGGGTGCTAACTATGGCTACACCTTC. This gives the protein CASSSTGGANYGYTF.

The J gene is TRBJ2-1, the V gene TRBV5-1, with D uncertain. The CDR3 consists of 14 residues. Germline assignment: CDR1 SGHRS and CDR2 YFSETQ. V lost 4 bases to trimming and J lost 4 bases, with 12 bases between them. CDR3 nucleotides: TGCGCCAGCAGCCCCTGGACCGGATACAATGAGCAGTTCTTC. Encoded protein: CASSPWTGYNEQFF. The whole variable domain, remainder taken from reference TRBV5-1 and TRBJ2-1, is KAGVTQTPRYLIKTRGQQVTLSCSPISGHRSVSWYQQTPGQGLQFLFEYFSETQRNKGNFPGRFSGRQFSNSRSEMNVSTLELGDSALYLCASSPWTGYNEQFFGPGTRLTVL.

A few counts support this clonotype. The gene calls are TRBV13 and TRBJ1-4; D unclear. Germline lookup yields CDR1 PRHDT and CDR2 FYEKMQ (reference sequence). The CDR3 totals 14 residues. Between the trimmed V and J ends, which lost 5 bases and 6 bases, there was a span of 13 bases. DNA for the CDR3: TGTGCCAGCAGCCCCGGGCCCCGGGATGAAAAACTGTTTTTT. This gives the protein CASSPGPRDEKLFF.

This clonotype came up many times. J is TRBJ1-4 and V is TRBV28, with TRBD1 matching over 10 bases. The CDR3 runs 16 residues. The trim removed 5 bases at V and 11 bases at J, leaving 14 bases unmatched. The V gene's germline CDR1 is MDHEN and CDR2 SYDVKM. This CDR3 is CASSPGQGPPGWKLFF. CDR3 DNA sequence: TGTGCCAGCAGTCCGGGACAGGGGCCCCCAGGGTGGAAACTGTTTTTT.